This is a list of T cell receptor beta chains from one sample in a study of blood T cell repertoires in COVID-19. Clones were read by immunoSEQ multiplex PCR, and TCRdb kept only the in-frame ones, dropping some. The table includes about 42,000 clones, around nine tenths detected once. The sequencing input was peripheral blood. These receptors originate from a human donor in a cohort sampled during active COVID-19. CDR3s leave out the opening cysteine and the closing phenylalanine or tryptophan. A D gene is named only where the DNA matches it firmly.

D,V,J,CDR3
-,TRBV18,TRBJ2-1,ASSNRDKTYNEQF
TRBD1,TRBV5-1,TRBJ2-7,ASSPPGQGYEQY
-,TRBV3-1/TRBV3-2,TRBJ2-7,ASSQGTVGQTYEQY
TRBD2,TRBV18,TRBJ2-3,ASSPIAGGPDTQY
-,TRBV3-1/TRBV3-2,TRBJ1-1,ASSQGGITEAF
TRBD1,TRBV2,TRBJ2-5,ASSGQGETQY
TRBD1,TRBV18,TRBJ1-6,ASSVQGAVNSPLH
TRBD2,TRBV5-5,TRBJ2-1,ASSLRTSDYNEQF
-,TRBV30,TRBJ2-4,AWSGQVPLVDIQY
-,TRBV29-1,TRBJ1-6,SAKNGEDSPLH
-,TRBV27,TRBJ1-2,ASSYRSTNYGYT
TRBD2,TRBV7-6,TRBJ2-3,ASSQTSYTDTQY
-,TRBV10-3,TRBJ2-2,AIRNSTGELF
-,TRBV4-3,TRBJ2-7,ASSQDPNSPTKQY
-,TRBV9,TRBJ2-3,ASSVADSGTDTQY
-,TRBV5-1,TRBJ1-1,ASSLTGTEAF
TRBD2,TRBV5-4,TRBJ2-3,ASSFSSGNGVRTDTQY
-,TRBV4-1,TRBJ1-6,ASSQGPEDSPLH
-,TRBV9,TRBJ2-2,ASSVVSTNTGELF
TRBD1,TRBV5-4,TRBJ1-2,ASGTTGNYGYT
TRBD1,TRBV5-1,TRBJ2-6,ASSPDRVGGANVLT
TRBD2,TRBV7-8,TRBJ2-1,ASSLASGVYNEQF
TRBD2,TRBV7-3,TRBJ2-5,ASSPTSGTQETQY
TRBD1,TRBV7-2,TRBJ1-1,ASSKQGVNTEAF
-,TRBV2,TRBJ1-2,ASRPQGGYT
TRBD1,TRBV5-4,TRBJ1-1,ASSSAPGGLSSTEAF
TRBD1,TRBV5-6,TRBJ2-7,ASSLARSGGY
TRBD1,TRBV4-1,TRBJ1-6,ASSQDGQGANSPLH
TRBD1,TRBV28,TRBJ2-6,ASDRTGGSGANVLT
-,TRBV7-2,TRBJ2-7,ASSLGRDYEQY
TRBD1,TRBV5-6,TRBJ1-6,ASSPRQGTMEPLH
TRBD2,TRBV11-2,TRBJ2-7,ASSQGGSEQY